This TCR beta chain came from a study of blood T cells in healthy people across ages. In terms of origin and age, donors were healthy Caucasian individuals from Russia aged roughly 6 to 100. The study's findings and limits: PBMCs went unsorted, and a conclusive naive versus antigen-experienced comparison was therefore prevented. Donors of long life had a larger count of naive CD4+ cells and greater diversity than aged donors. A roughly linear fall in TCR beta diversity per million T cells was seen with increasing age.

This clonotype showed up just a few times. Its target is not known. With a J-beta primer mix and a sample-barcoded 5' primer, a second PCR ran about 7 to 12 cycles. Via MiXCR, TCRdb re-called the 5' RACE reads, giving one row per CDR3 protein. The sample lists 550,000 to 650,000 distinct CDR3 sequences, around 31% occurring once. The CDR3 is 16 residues long. The V end lost 2 bases, the J end lost 7 bases, and 18 bases lay between the germline ends. Germline V lookup: CDR1 SGHTA, CDR2 FQGNSA. This chain connects TRBV7-2 to TRBJ2-1; TRBD1 is a possible D gene (6 bases). The clonotype originates from a woman of 80 years or more in good health. The sequencing input was blood. The CDR3 loop is CASSLRRGDTPNEQFF. DNA of the CDR3: TGTGCCAGCAGCTTAAGGAGAGGGGACACCCCAAATGAGCAGTTCTTC.